This T cell receptor beta chain derives from a study of CD8 T cells in Susac syndrome. The CDR3 spans 15 residues. The ends lost 8 bases at V and 5 bases at J; junction bases unmatched: 10. CDR1 and CDR2 from the germline V gene are MNHEY and SMNVEV (reference sequence). Random hexamers were used to reverse transcribe the RNA input (about 0.5 to 1 ug). Using its own MiXCR run on the immunoSEQ multiplex PCR reads, TCRdb lists one record per CDR3 protein. Counted here are approximately 110,000 distinct CDR3 sequences, over 85% occurring once; the ten biggest clones make up less than 0.4%. Sequenced sample: CD8+ T cells from PBMCs. V usage is TRBV27 and J usage is TRBJ2-5; the match to TRBD2 covers 11 bases. The TCR was taken from a human donor with multiple sclerosis. The CDR3: CASSPGTSGLETQYF. Here the CDR3 DNA reads TGTGCCAGCTCACCCGGGACTAGCGGTCTGGAGACCCAGTACTTC.